The source of this T cell receptor (beta chain) is a study of technical replicates of blood from a few donors. Germline V gene data show CDR1 as MGHDK and CDR2 as SYGVNS. Trimming removed 6 bases at V and 0 bases at J, with 12 bases between. This CDR3 has 15 residues. Here immunoSEQ multiplex PCR was the method, and the copy in TCRdb shows in-frame clones only, minus some. The sample includes some 87,000 clones, roughly 97% of them seen just once. The sequence came from a human donor in good health. The chain joins TRBV25-1 to TRBJ1-3; tentatively, D is TRBD1 (5 bases). The material sequenced was T cells isolated from PBMCs. The CDR3 nucleotides are TGTGCCAGCAGCAGGATAGGGGACTCTGGAAACACCATATATTTT. Protein sequence: CASSRIGDSGNTIYF.